This TCR beta chain was recovered during a study of tumor-infiltrating lymphocytes in localized non-small cell lung cancer. Sequencing was performed with immunoSEQ multiplex PCR; in TCRdb, only in-frame clones are kept and a portion is missing. The sample has 12,000 or so clones; around 84% are singletons. This TCR came from a human donor with non-small cell lung cancer. What was sequenced was lung tumor tissue.

CDR3 loop: CASSSLYLDSRYEQYF. CDR3 coding DNA: TGTGCCAGCAGTTCCCTTTATTTAGACAGCCGCTACGAGCAGTACTTC. The J gene is TRBJ2-7, the V gene TRBV28, with D possibly matching TRBD1 (5 bases). Looked up from germline, CDR1 is MDHEN and CDR2 is SYDVKM. The V end lost 4 bases, the J end lost 3 bases, and 19 bases lay between the germline ends. This CDR3 is 16 amino acids long.